The 4 T cell receptor beta chains reported below all come from one sample, sequenced in a study of cytomegalovirus exposure and HLA in healthy donors. PCR amplification relied on 60 Vbeta primers (plus 13 Jbeta primers). Some clones are missing from TCRdb's copy, which holds only in-frame ones; the method was immunoSEQ multiplex PCR. The data hold approximately 130,000 clones, with roughly four fifths observed a single time. The specimen was PBMCs. These receptors were collected from a girl aged 2 to 9 in good health and CMV-seronegative.

The genes are TRBV7-9 and TRBJ2-3, with D perhaps TRBD2 (5 bases). CDR1 is SEHNR and CDR2 is FQNEAQ in the germline V gene (reference sequence). V was trimmed by 4 bases and J by 1 base, leaving 15 bases between them. This CDR3 has 16 amino acids. The CDR3 DNA is TGTGCCAGCAGCTATGAGACAACCGGGGGCACAGATACGCAGTATTTT. This codes for CASSYETTGGTDTQYF. The full variable domain, with the rest looked up from reference TRBV7-9 and TRBJ2-3, is DTGVSQNPRHKITKRGQNVTFRCDPISEHNRLYWYRQTLGQGPEFLTYFQNEAQLEKSRLLSDRFSAERPKGSFSTLEIQRTEQGDSAMYLCASSYETTGGTDTQYFGPGTRLTVL.

This chain uses TRBV11-2 with TRBJ1-1; 7 positions match TRBD1. CDR1 and CDR2 from the germline V gene are SGHAT and FQNNGV. This CDR3 contains 16 residues. J gave up 0 bases and V 1 base, and 5 bases lay outside the gene matches. The CDR3 loop is CASSLGYRGLNTEAFF. The CDR3 coding sequence is TGTGCCAGCAGCTTAGGCTACAGGGGCTTGAACACTGAAGCTTTCTTT.

V is TRBV7-2 and J is TRBJ2-1; D possibly corresponds to TRBD2 (6 bases). This CDR3 has 14 residues. Germline lookup yields CDR1 SGHTA and CDR2 FQGNSA. V lost 8 bases and J 7 bases, leaving 18 bases between the germline ends. This CDR3 is CASAADPGLNEQFF. CDR3 in DNA: TGTGCCAGCGCGGCTGATCCGGGACTTAATGAGCAGTTCTTC.

The DNA for the CDR3 is TGTGCCAGCAGCTTAGGGGCAGGGTTACAAGAGACCCAGTACTTC. Residues: CASSLGAGLQETQYF. V usage is TRBV7-3 and J usage is TRBJ2-5; D might be TRBD1 (5 bases). Per germline, CDR1 SGHTA and CDR2 FQGTGA. Trimming took off 2 bases at V and 2 bases at J, with 12 bases between the two ends. CDR3 size: 15 residues.